This is a list of T cell receptor beta chains from one sample in a study of cytomegalovirus exposure and HLA in healthy donors. Profiled with immunoSEQ multiplex PCR; TCRdb holds only in-frame clones, not every one. Of roughly 120,000 clones listed, more than 80% were seen once; the top ten hold over 2%. Sequencing input: PBMCs. These receptors all come from a man in his thirties or forties in good health and CMV-seronegative. Both conserved end residues are part of each CDR3. A D gene is named only where the DNA matches it firmly. Clone size is not always given. Where it is, it says once, few, many or a class for expanded clones.

len	v_gene	abundance	j_gene	d_gene	CDR3nt	CDR3aa
16	TRBV19	few	TRBJ1-1	-	TGTGCCAGTAGTATAGACGTACGGGTAATGAACACTGAAGCTTTCTTT	CASSIDVRVMNTEAFF
14	TRBV29-1	-	TRBJ1-5	-	TGCAGCGTTATTGACAGTCCGAGCAATCAGCCCCAGCATTTT	CSVIDSPSNQPQHF
16	TRBV7-8	-	TRBJ2-1	-	TGTGCCAGCAGCTCAAACAGTCAGGGGCGGGGGAATGAGCAGTTCTTC	CASSSNSQGRGNEQFF
15	TRBV19	-	TRBJ1-5	-	TGTGCCAGTAGCCCATTGACAACTAGCAATCAGCCCCAGAATTTT	CASSPLTTSNQPQNF
15	TRBV19	-	TRBJ1-4	TRBD1	TGTGCCAGTTGTTCGCAGGACAGGGGTAATGAAAAACTGTTTTTT	CASCSQDRGNEKLFF
15	TRBV30	-	TRBJ1-4	-	TGTGCCTGGAGTCCTCTATTGAGGGAGGGAGGAAAACTGTTTTTT	CAWSPLLREGGKLFF
14	TRBV2	-	TRBJ1-5	-	TGTGCCAGCAGTGAATCCCATAGCAATCAGCCCCAGCATTTT	CASSESHSNQPQHF
13	TRBV4-2	-	TRBJ2-7	-	TGTGCCAGCAGCCCTAGCGACACCTACGAGCAGTACTTC	CASSPSDTYEQYF
14	TRBV28	-	TRBJ1-1	-	TGTGCCAGCAGTTTATCTACAGGGAACACTGAAGCTTTCTTT	CASSLSTGNTEAFF
16	TRBV5-4	-	TRBJ2-2	TRBD1	TGTGCCAGCAGCTTCCCCGGGACAGGGTACACCGGGGAGCTGTTTTTT	CASSFPGTGYTGELFF
15	TRBV4-1	-	TRBJ1-5	-	TGCGCCAGCAGCTACGGACAGAATAGCAATCAGCCCCAGCATTTT	CASSYGQNSNQPQHF
20	TRBV4-1	-	TRBJ1-1	TRBD1	TGCGCCAGCAGCCAAGATTTAGGGACAGGGGCCTTCTTGATGAACACTGAAGCTTTCTTT	CASSQDLGTGAFLMNTEAFF
15	TRBV7-3	once	TRBJ2-7	-	TGTGCCAGCAGCTTAATCTCAGCGAGCTCCTACGAGCAGTACTTC	CASSLISASSYEQYF
16	TRBV7-9	-	TRBJ2-1	TRBD2	TGTGCCAGCAGCCCACGTGGCGGGAGTGGCTACAATGAGCAGTTCTTC	CASSPRGGSGYNEQFF
15	TRBV2	-	TRBJ2-1	TRBD2	TGTGCCAGCAGTGGGACTAGCGAAACCTACAATGAGCAGTTCTTC	CASSGTSETYNEQFF
13	TRBV9	-	TRBJ1-4	-	TGTGCCAGCAGCGTAGGCAGTAATGAAAAACTGTTTTTT	CASSVGSNEKLFF
14	TRBV28	-	TRBJ1-2	-	TGTGCCAGCAGCCTACAGGGCACGTTTTATGGCTACACCTTC	CASSLQGTFYGYTF
15	TRBV9	once	TRBJ2-1	-	TGTGCCAGCAGCGTATGGAGGGAGACAAACAATGAGCAGTTCTTC	CASSVWRETNNEQFF
16	TRBV5-1	-	TRBJ2-3	-	TGCGCCAGCAACCCGATAGGGAGAACTAGCACAGATACGCAGTATTTT	CASNPIGRTSTDTQYF
14	TRBV5-1	-	TRBJ2-3	-	TGCGCCAGCAGCTTGGGGGCTCTAAAGGATACGCAGTATTTT	CASSLGALKDTQYF
14	TRBV4-1	-	TRBJ2-7	-	TGCGCCAGCAGCCGTACAGGGCCTTCCTACGAGCAGTACTTC	CASSRTGPSYEQYF
15	TRBV4-1	-	TRBJ1-1	TRBD1	TGCGCCAGCAGCCAACAGGGGGGACGGAACACTGAAGCTTTCTTT	CASSQQGGRNTEAFF
13	TRBV7-3	-	TRBJ1-1	-	TGTGCCAGCAGCTTAGAGACAAACACTGAAGCTTTCTTT	CASSLETNTEAFF
13	TRBV13	-	TRBJ1-2	TRBD1	TGTGCCAGCAGCTTTACAGGGGGCGGACCGATCTACTTC	CASSFTGGGPIYF
13	TRBV21-1	-	TRBJ2-4	-	TGTGCCAGCAGAAGACAGGAGAAAAACATTCAGTACTTC	CASRRQEKNIQYF
14	TRBV6-1	-	TRBJ2-7	-	TGTGCCAGCAGTGAACTTGGCACCATAAACGAGCAGTACTTC	CASSELGTINEQYF
15	TRBV27	once	TRBJ1-4	-	TGTGCCAGCAGTTCAAGGACCGACGGGAGTGAAAAACTGTTTTTT	CASSSRTDGSEKLFF
16	TRBV7-2	-	TRBJ1-2	-	TGTGCCAGCAGCCAACTGAGGACTTTAACAAACTATGGCTACACCTTC	CASSQLRTLTNYGYTF
16	TRBV7-6	-	TRBJ2-1	-	TGTGCCAGCAGCTTAGACGGCAGGGGATCCTACAATGAGCAGTTCTTC	CASSLDGRGSYNEQFF
16	TRBV5-1	-	TRBJ2-3	TRBD2	TGCGCCAGCAGCTTGGAAGGCGGGAGTTCCTCAGATACGCAGTATTTT	CASSLEGGSSSDTQYF
15	TRBV15	-	TRBJ2-3	TRBD1	TGTGCCACCAGCACTCGACAGGGAATCACAGATACGCAGTATTTT	CATSTRQGITDTQYF
15	TRBV7-7	-	TRBJ1-5	-	TGTGCCAGCAGCAAAGGACGGCGGGGGAATCAGCCCCAGAATTTT	CASSKGRRGNQPQNF
18	TRBV4-1	-	TRBJ2-1	-	TGCGCCAGCAGTCTAAGTAGCCCCCACGCCTACCCCTACAATGAGCAGTTCTTC	CASSLSSPHAYPYNEQFF
14	TRBV2	-	TRBJ1-3	-	TGTGCCAGCAGTGTCGGAGTCTCTGGAAACACCATATATTTT	CASSVGVSGNTIYF
15	TRBV7-8	once	TRBJ1-1	TRBD1	TGTGCCAGCAGATGGGACAGCTTCCTCGGCACTGAAGCTTTCTTT	CASRWDSFLGTEAFF
16	TRBV5-1	-	TRBJ2-3	TRBD2	TGCGCCAGCAGCTTGGGCGCTAGCGGAGGCACAGATACGCAGTATTTT	CASSLGASGGTDTQYF
16	TRBV29-1	-	TRBJ1-1	TRBD1	TGCAGCTCACGAGCCGGGACAGGGGGCCAGAACACTGAAGCTTTCTTT	CSSRAGTGGQNTEAFF